Listed below are T cell receptor beta chains from one sample, sequenced in a study of cytomegalovirus exposure and HLA in healthy donors. This table comes from immunoSEQ multiplex PCR, and its TCRdb copy is limited to in-frame clones, with some not included. The table includes some 99,000 clones, 69% detected once. Material: PBMCs. The receptors come from a female donor in good health and CMV-seronegative. Each CDR3 is given with its conserved first and last residue. Fields, in order: clone size, V gene, D gene, J gene, CDR3 DNA, CDR3 protein. The D gene is left open where the match is weak. Expanded clones get a size class; other rows say once, few or many, or leave the size out.

-	TRBV28	-	TRBJ2-7	TGTGCCAGCAGATCAGGGCAGTACGAGCAGTACTTC	CASRSGQYEQYF
-	TRBV7-2	-	TRBJ1-3	TGTGCCAGCAGCTTAGGAGTTTCTGGAAACACCATATATTTT	CASSLGVSGNTIYF
-	TRBV6-6	TRBD2	TRBJ2-2	TGTGCCAGCTCGGGGGGGTCCGGGAACACCGGGGAGCTGTTTTTT	CASSGGSGNTGELFF
-	TRBV25-1	TRBD1	TRBJ1-3	TGTGCCAGCAGTGAATTAAGCTCCGGACAGGGCTCTGGAAACACCATATATTTT	CASSELSSGQGSGNTIYF
-	TRBV15	TRBD1	TRBJ2-2	TGTGCCACCAGCAGACCCCAGGGGGCTAACACCGGGGAGCTGTTTTTT	CATSRPQGANTGELFF
-	TRBV21-1	-	TRBJ2-7	TGTGCCAGCAGCAATATGGACAGGCAAACCTACGAGCAGTACTTC	CASSNMDRQTYEQYF
-	TRBV5-1	TRBD1	TRBJ2-5	TGCGCCAGCAGCCCGGGACAGGGTATGAAGACCCAGTACTTC	CASSPGQGMKTQYF
-	TRBV5-1	TRBD1	TRBJ2-7	TGCGCCAGCAGCAGCCGGGGACAGGCTTCCTACGAGCAGTACTTC	CASSSRGQASYEQYF
-	TRBV6-5	TRBD1	TRBJ1-2	TGTGCCAGCAGTTACTCCGGGACAGGGAGCTATGGCTACACCTTC	CASSYSGTGSYGYTF
few	TRBV29-1	TRBD1	TRBJ1-2	TGCAGCGCCCCGGGACAGGGGGGGGAAGGCTACACCTTC	CSAPGQGGEGYTF
-	TRBV5-4	TRBD2	TRBJ2-3	TGTGCCAGCAGCTTGCGGGGGGGCACAGATACGCAGTATTTT	CASSLRGGTDTQYF
few	TRBV4-1	-	TRBJ2-7	TGCGCCAGCAGCCCTGCGGGCTTCAGCTCCTACGAGCAGTACTTC	CASSPAGFSSYEQYF
-	TRBV6-1	TRBD1	TRBJ1-6	TGTGCCAGCACCGGGACAGGGAATAATTCACCCCTCCACTTT	CASTGTGNNSPLHF
-	TRBV6-1	-	TRBJ2-3	TGTGCCAGCAGTGAATCTTCCGGCGGGGGCACAGATACGCAGTATTTT	CASSESSGGGTDTQYF
-	TRBV29-1	-	TRBJ2-3	TGCAGCGTTGGCGAGGGAGTTATTACAGATACGCAGTATTTT	CSVGEGVITDTQYF
-	TRBV15	-	TRBJ1-4	TGTGCCACCAGCAGAGATCGTATCGCCCAGGCTAATGAAAAACTGTTTTTT	CATSRDRIAQANEKLFF
-	TRBV4-3	TRBD2	TRBJ2-7	TGCGCCAGCAGCCAAGGTCAGACTAGCGGGGGGCTCCCCTACGAGCAGTACTTC	CASSQGQTSGGLPYEQYF
once	TRBV7-9	TRBD1	TRBJ2-7	TGTGCCAGCAGCCCCCGGGACAGGGGCTACGAGCAGTACTTC	CASSPRDRGYEQYF
-	TRBV28	-	TRBJ2-1	TGTGCCAGCAGTTTCCCACAGGGAATGAGAAATGAGCAGTTCTTC	CASSFPQGMRNEQFF
many	TRBV4-3	TRBD1	TRBJ1-6	TGCGCCAGCAGCCAAGCGACAGGGAATTCACCCCTCCACTTT	CASSQATGNSPLHF
once	TRBV27	TRBD2	TRBJ2-1	TGTGCCAGCAGCCCGATGGCGGGAGTATCCTACAATGAGCAGTTCTTC	CASSPMAGVSYNEQFF
-	TRBV6-5	-	TRBJ1-1	TGTGCCAGCAAACTGAACAGCCTGAACACTGAAGCTTTCTTT	CASKLNSLNTEAFF
few	TRBV5-5	-	TRBJ1-5	TGTGCCAGCAGCCCCTCGGGGGGAAGTCAGCCCCAGCATTTT	CASSPSGGSQPQHF
-	TRBV28	-	TRBJ2-6	TGTGCCAGCAGGGGGGGTCGGGCCAACGTCCTGACTTTC	CASRGGRANVLTF
-	TRBV9	TRBD1	TRBJ2-1	TGTGCCAGCAGCGTAGCGGACAGGGGGCGAGAGCAGTTCTTC	CASSVADRGREQFF
-	TRBV4-1	TRBD2	TRBJ2-7	TGCGCCAGCAGCCTGGGGACTAGCGGGGATTACGAGCAGTACTTC	CASSLGTSGDYEQYF
-	TRBV6-5	TRBD1	TRBJ1-1	TGTGCCAGCAGTCTTCCGGGACAGGAAAACACTGAAGCTTTCTTT	CASSLPGQENTEAFF
-	TRBV5-4	-	TRBJ2-5	TGTGCCAGCAGCTTGGGACTAGATCGGGGAGAGACCCAGTACTTC	CASSLGLDRGETQYF
-	TRBV14	-	TRBJ2-5	TGTGCCAGCAGCCAAGGATGGAGGGAGACCCAGTACTTC	CASSQGWRETQYF
-	TRBV19	-	TRBJ2-7	TGTGCCAGTAGTATAGGTACCGGTTCCGAGCAGTACTTC	CASSIGTGSEQYF
medium-sized	TRBV6-5	-	TRBJ2-3	TGTGCCAGCAGTCTACAGGGCACAGATACGCAGTATTTT	CASSLQGTDTQYF
once	TRBV4-3	-	TRBJ1-2	TGCGCCAGCAGCCAAGACCCGACAGCCTCCTATGGCTACACCTTC	CASSQDPTASYGYTF
-	TRBV9	-	TRBJ2-7	TGTGCCAGCAGCGTAGGGGAGCGAGGTGAGGAGTACTTC	CASSVGERGEEYF
-	TRBV2	-	TRBJ2-1	TGTGCCAGCAGTGGGGGCTCGAGAGTCGATGAGCAGTTCTTC	CASSGGSRVDEQFF
once	TRBV2	-	TRBJ1-5	TGTGCCAGCAGCAGGGATAGCAATCAGCCCCAGCATTTT	CASSRDSNQPQHF
-	TRBV10-3	TRBD2	TRBJ2-1	TGTGCCAAACTACAGCGGGAGAAGTTCTTC	CAKLQREKFF
few	TRBV29-1	-	TRBJ2-5	TGCAGCGTTAAACTCTTTTCTAGGGAGACCCAGTACTTC	CSVKLFSRETQYF
few	TRBV5-1	TRBD1	TRBJ1-1	TGCGCCAGCAGCGCCGGGACAGGGGGAACTGAAGCTTTCTTT	CASSAGTGGTEAFF
-	TRBV5-1	-	TRBJ2-7	TGCGCCAGCAGCTTGTGGGGGGGCTGGGCCAAAGCCTACGAGCAGTACTTC	CASSLWGGWAKAYEQYF
-	TRBV7-9	-	TRBJ2-1	TGTGCCAGCAGCCCCCCCGGGACTCAGGCGGGCAATGAGCAGTTCTTC	CASSPPGTQAGNEQFF
few	TRBV30	-	TRBJ1-1	TGTGCCTGGAGTAATGGACACCCGAACACTGAAGCTTTCTTT	CAWSNGHPNTEAFF
-	TRBV5-1	-	TRBJ1-4	TGCGCCAGCAGCTTAGAAGGGGCGCGTGAAAAACTGTTTTTT	CASSLEGAREKLFF
few	TRBV19	-	TRBJ2-7	TGTGCCAGTAGTCCCCCGGGACACAACTACGAGCAGTACTTC	CASSPPGHNYEQYF
-	TRBV9	TRBD1	TRBJ1-5	TGTGCCAGCAGCCCCGGGACAGCTCCACAGCCCCAGCATTTT	CASSPGTAPQPQHF
-	TRBV4-1	TRBD2	TRBJ2-2	TGCGCCAGCAGCCGTGGGCAAATTAGACTAGCGGATAACACCGGGGAGCTGTTTTTT	CASSRGQIRLADNTGELFF
-	TRBV30	TRBD1	TRBJ1-2	TGTGCCTGGAGGCTGGGACAGAGCTACACCTTC	CAWRLGQSYTF
-	TRBV11-2	-	TRBJ2-2	TGTGCCAGCAGCTTACTTCAGGGGAAGGACACCGGGGAGCTGTTTTTT	CASSLLQGKDTGELFF
-	TRBV4-1	TRBD1	TRBJ1-2	TGCGCCAGCAGCCAGACGGGACAGGGGGCTAACTATGGCTACACCTTC	CASSQTGQGANYGYTF
-	TRBV9	TRBD1	TRBJ2-6	TGTGCCAGCAGCGTCTCTCTTCCGGGACAGGCGAGCTCTGGGGCCAACGTCCTGACTTTC	CASSVSLPGQASSGANVLTF
few	TRBV5-1	TRBD2	TRBJ2-2	TGCGCCAGCAGCTCCGGACTAGCGGGAGCCACCGGGGAGCTGTTTTTT	CASSSGLAGATGELFF
once	TRBV11-2	TRBD1	TRBJ1-5	TGTGCCAGCAGCACGCAACAGGGGCAGCCCCAGCATTTT	CASSTQQGQPQHF
once	TRBV6-4	-	TRBJ1-5	TGTGCCAGCAGTGACTCGAACCAGGGGCAGGGGAAGCAGCCCCAGCATTTT	CASSDSNQGQGKQPQHF
few	TRBV30	-	TRBJ1-5	TGTGCCTGGGGGGCAGGGCTCGGGCAGCCCCAGCATTTT	CAWGAGLGQPQHF
-	TRBV5-1	-	TRBJ1-4	TGCGCCAGCAGCTTGGGGACAGCCTCGCCGAGGCGGTTTTTT	CASSLGTASPRRFF